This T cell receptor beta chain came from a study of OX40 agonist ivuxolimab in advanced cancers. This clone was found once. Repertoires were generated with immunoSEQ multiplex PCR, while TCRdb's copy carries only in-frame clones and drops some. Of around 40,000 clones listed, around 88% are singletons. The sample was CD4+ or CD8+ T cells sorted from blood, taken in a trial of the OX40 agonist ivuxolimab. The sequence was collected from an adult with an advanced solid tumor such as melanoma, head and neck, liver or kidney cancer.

The CDR3 DNA reads TGTGCCAGCAGCTTGGCATCAGCCCGTGACAGGGGGCAAAAACTGTTTTTT. Its protein product is CASSLASARDRGQKLFF. The chain is built from TRBV5-4 and TRBJ1-4; 10 nucleotides match TRBD1. Germline V gives CDR1 SGHNT, CDR2 YYREEE (reference sequence). The length of the CDR3 is 17 residues. The V and J ends lost 0 bases and 9 bases, in that order; junction bases with no gene match: 11.